The entry that follows covers one T cell receptor (beta chain) sequence. This sample was included in a study of cytomegalovirus exposure and HLA in healthy donors. The CDR3 has 15 residues. V was trimmed by 0 bases and J by 4 bases, leaving 12 bases between them. The germline gives CDR1 SEHNR, CDR2 FQNEAQ (reference sequence). Using immunoSEQ multiplex PCR, the repertoire was profiled, and TCRdb retains in-frame clones only, with some absent. Of about 220,000 clones listed, 88% are singletons. The sequence was collected from a woman aged 18-35 years in good health and CMV-seronegative. The V call is TRBV7-9, the J call TRBJ1-1, with D perhaps matching TRBD1 (6 bases). Input material: PBMCs. CDR3 sequence (DNA): TGTGCCAGCAGCTTAGCGGCAGGGGCGGGCACTGAAGCTTTCTTT. Its translation is CASSLAAGAGTEAFF.